This paragraph covers one TCR beta chain sequence. Its antigen remains unknown. TCRdb keeps only in-frame clones here, not all; method: immunoSEQ multiplex PCR. This table holds about 130,000 clones, about 88% found once. This sample is part of a study of T cell responses to AZD1222 COVID-19 vaccine. V gave up 2 bases and J gave up 2 bases; unmatched junction bases: 14. This CDR3 contains 18 residues. Germline values: CDR1 GTSNPN, CDR2 SVGIG (reference sequence). Overall study results and limits: Regions left unmutated in variants are reportedly the target of nearly half of spike-specific TCRs. CD4 TCRs linked to vaccination spanned spike, dominating at 160-218 and 743-854. Clonal diversity was possibly underestimated; the donors were predominantly white British and more often female.

The chain links TRBV30 to TRBJ2-2; 7 nucleotides agree with TRBD1. Material: peripheral blood, obtained on day 0 of MenACWY control vaccination. The sequence was obtained from an adult in good health. Here the CDR3 reads CAWSLPRTGVGNTGELFF. DNA of the CDR3: TGTGCCTGGAGTTTACCCCGAACAGGGGTCGGAAACACCGGGGAGCTGTTTTTT.